The TCR beta chain described here comes from a study of neurological immune-mediated disorders. Overall study results and limits: The greatest TCR clonal expansion occurred in HTLV-1-associated myelopathy and the least in multiple sclerosis, which fell below healthy controls.

This clonotype was seen more than once but under ten times. What it binds is not known. The CDR3 contains 16 residues. From germline, CDR1 is MDHEN and CDR2 SYDVKM. The ends were cut back, 5 bases at V and 1 base at J, with 14 bases in the middle. MiXCR, run by TCRdb on the 5' RACE reads, gives a single entry per CDR3 protein. The sample includes roughly 60,000 distinct CDR3 sequences, 4% to 6% seen only once; the top ten take roughly 3.4%. The TCR comes from a woman between 45 and 60 years old with multiple sclerosis. V gene TRBV28 combines with J gene TRBJ2-2; D remains ambiguous. Sequencing input: PBMCs. CDR3 amino acids: CASSPRTRKNTGELFF. CDR3 nucleotide sequence: TGTGCCAGCAGTCCTCGGACGAGAAAGAACACCGGGGAGCTGTTTTTT.